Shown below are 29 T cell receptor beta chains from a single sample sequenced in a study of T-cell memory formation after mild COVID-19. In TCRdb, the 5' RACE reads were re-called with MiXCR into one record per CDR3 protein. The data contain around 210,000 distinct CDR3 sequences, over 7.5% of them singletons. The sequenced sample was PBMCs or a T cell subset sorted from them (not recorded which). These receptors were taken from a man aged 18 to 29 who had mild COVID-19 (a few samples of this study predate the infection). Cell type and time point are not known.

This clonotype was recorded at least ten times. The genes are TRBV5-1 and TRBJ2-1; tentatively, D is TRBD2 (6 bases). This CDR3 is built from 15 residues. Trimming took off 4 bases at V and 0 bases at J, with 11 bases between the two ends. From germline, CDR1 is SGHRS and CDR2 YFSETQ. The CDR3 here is CASSPTGSSYNEQFF. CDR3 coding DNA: TGCGCCAGCAGCCCGACCGGGAGCTCCTACAATGAGCAGTTCTTC.

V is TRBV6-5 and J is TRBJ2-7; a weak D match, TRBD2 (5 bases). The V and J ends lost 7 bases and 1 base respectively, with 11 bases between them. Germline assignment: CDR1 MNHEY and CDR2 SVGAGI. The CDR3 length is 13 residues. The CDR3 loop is CASTPPGSYEQYF. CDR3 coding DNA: TGTGCCAGCACACCACCGGGATCCTACGAGCAGTACTTC.

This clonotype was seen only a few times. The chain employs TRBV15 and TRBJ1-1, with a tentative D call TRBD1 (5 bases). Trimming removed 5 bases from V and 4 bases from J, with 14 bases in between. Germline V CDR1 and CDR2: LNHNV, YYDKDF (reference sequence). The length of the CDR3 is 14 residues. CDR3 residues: CATSLSGGVTEAFF. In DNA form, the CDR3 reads TGTGCCACCAGCCTCTCCGGGGGGGTCACTGAAGCTTTCTTT.

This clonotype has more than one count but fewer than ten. The CDR3 region is CSARGPLLAGNHPIYEQYV. The CDR3 bases are TGCAGTGCTAGGGGCCCGCTCCTAGCGGGGAACCACCCTATCTACGAGCAGTACGTC. The chain has TRBV20-1 and TRBJ2-7, with 9 bases lining up with TRBD2. Looked up from germline, CDR1 is DFQATT and CDR2 is SNEGSKA (reference sequence). The CDR3 is made up of 19 amino acids. V was clipped by 3 bases and J by 3 bases; unmatched bases: 21.

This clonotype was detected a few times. For the CDR3, the DNA is TGTGCCAGCAGAGGATTTCAAGAGACCCAGTACTTC. Its protein product is CASRGFQETQYF. The V gene is TRBV6-2 or TRBV6-3, the J gene TRBJ2-5; the D is unclear. With 6 bases removed from V and 2 bases from J, the gap between germline ends came to 7 bases. The CDR3 has 12 residues. Germline V gene sequence: CDR1 MNHEY, CDR2 SVGEGT.

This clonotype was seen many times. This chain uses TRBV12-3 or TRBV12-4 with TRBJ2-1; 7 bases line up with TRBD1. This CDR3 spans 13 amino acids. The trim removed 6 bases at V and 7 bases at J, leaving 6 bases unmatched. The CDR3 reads CASRRQGQNEQFF. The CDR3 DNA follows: TGTGCCAGCAGAAGACAGGGCCAAAATGAGCAGTTCTTC.

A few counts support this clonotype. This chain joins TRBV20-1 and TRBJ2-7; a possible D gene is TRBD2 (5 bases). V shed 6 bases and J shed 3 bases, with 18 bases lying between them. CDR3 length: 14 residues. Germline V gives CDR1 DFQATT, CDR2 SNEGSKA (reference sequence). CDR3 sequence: CSAPPPGVGYEQYV. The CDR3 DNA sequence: TGCAGTGCCCCCCCCCCCGGGGTGGGCTACGAGCAGTACGTC.

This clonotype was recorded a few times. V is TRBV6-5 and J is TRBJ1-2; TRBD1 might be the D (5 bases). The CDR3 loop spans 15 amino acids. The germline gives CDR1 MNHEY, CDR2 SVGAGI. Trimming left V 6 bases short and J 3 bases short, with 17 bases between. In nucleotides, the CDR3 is TGTGCCAGCAGCACTGGGGGGACCGGCGACTATGGCTACACCTTC. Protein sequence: CASSTGGTGDYGYTF.

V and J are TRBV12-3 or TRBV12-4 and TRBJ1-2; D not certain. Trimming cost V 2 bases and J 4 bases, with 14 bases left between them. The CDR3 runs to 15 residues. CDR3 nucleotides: TGTGCCAGCAGTTTAAATTACGGGTCCACCTATGGCTACACCTTC. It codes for CASSLNYGSTYGYTF.

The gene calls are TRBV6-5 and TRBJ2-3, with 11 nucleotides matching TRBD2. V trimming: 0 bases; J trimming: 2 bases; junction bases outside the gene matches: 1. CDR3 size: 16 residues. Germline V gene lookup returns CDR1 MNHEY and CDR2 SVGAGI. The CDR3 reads CASSYSSGGATDTQYF. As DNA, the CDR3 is TGTGCCAGCAGTTACTCTAGCGGGGGGGCCACAGATACGCAGTATTTT.

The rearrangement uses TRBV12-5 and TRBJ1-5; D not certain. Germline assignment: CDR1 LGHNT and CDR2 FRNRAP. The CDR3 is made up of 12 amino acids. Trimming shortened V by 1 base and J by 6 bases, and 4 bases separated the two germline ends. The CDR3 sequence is CASGLDFQPQHF. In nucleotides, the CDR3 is TGTGCTAGTGGTTTGGATTTTCAGCCCCAGCATTTT.

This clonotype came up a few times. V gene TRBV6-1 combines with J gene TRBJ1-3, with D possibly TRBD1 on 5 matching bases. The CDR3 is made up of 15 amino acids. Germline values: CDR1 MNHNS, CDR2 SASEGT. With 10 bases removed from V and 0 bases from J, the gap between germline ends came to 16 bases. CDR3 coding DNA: TGTGCCACTTCCTCCGGGGGATTCTCTGGAAACACCATATATTTT. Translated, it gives CATSSGGFSGNTIYF.

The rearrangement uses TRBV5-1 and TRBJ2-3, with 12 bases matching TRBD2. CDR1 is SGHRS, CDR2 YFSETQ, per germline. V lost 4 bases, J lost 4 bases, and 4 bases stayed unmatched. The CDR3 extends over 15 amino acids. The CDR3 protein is CASSRTSGVSDTQYF. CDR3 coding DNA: TGCGCCAGCAGCAGGACTAGCGGGGTATCAGATACGCAGTATTTT.

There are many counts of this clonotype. For the CDR3, the DNA is TGCGCCAGCAGCTTGGGTGGGGGATACAATGAGCAGTTCTTC. This translates into CASSLGGGYNEQFF. The chain recombines TRBV5-1 with TRBJ2-1; perhaps D is TRBD1 or TRBD2 (5 bases each). The CDR3 covers 14 residues. The germline CDR1 and CDR2 sequences are SGHRS and YFSETQ. V was shortened by 0 bases and J by 4 bases, with 8 bases between the two germline ends.

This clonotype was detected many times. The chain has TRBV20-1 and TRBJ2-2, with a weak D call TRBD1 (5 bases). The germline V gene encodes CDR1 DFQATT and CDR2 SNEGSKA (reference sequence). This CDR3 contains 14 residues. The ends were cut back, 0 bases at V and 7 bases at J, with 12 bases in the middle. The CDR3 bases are TGCAGTGCTAGAGATCCGCAGGGTAGCGGGGAGCTGTTTTTT. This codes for CSARDPQGSGELFF.

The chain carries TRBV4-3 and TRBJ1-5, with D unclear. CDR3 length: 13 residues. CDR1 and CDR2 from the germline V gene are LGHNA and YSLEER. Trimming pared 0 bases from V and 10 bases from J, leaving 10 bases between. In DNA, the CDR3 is TGCGCCAGCAGCCAAGATACCCGGGAACCCCAGCATTTT. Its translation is CASSQDTREPQHF.

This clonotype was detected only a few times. The CDR3 spells CASSQGPAGDNSPLHF. CDR3 sequence (DNA): TGCGCCAGCAGCCAAGGGCCTGCCGGGGATAATTCACCCCTCCACTTT. This chain connects TRBV4-3 to TRBJ1-6; D remains ambiguous. The CDR3 runs 16 residues. CDR1 and CDR2 (germline): LGHNA, YSLEER. Trimming cost V 1 base and J 5 bases, with 12 bases left between them.

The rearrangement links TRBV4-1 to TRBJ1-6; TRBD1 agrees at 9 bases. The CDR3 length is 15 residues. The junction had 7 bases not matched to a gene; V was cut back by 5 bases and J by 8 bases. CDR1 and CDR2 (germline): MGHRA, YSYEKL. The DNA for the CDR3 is TGCGCCAGCAGCATTGGACAGGGGAAATATTCACCCCTCCACTTT. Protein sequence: CASSIGQGKYSPLHF.

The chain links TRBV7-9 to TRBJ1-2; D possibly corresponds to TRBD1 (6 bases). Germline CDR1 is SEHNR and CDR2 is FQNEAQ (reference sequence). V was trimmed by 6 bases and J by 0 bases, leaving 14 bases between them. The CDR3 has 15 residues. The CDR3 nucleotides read TGTGCCAGCAGTTCTAACAGGGTAGCTAACTATGGCTACACCTTC. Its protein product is CASSSNRVANYGYTF.

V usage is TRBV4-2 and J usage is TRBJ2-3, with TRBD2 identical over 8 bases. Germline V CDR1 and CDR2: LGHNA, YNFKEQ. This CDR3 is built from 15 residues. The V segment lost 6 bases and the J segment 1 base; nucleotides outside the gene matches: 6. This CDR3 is CASSNRGGRTDTQYF. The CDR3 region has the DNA TGTGCCAGCAGTAATCGGGGGGGTCGCACAGATACGCAGTATTTT.

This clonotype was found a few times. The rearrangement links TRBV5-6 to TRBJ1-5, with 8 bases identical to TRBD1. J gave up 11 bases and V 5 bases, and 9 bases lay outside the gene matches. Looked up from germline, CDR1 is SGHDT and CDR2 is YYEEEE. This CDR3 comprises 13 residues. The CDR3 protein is CASSHAQGGAQHF. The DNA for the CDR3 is TGTGCCAGCAGTCACGCACAGGGGGGAGCCCAGCATTTT.

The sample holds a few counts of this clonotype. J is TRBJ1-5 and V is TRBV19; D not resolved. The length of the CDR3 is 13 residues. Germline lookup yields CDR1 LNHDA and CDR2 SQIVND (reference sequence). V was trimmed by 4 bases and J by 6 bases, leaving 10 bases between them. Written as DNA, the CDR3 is TGTGCCAGTAGTAATCCGGGAGCTCAGCCCCAGCATTTT. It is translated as CASSNPGAQPQHF.

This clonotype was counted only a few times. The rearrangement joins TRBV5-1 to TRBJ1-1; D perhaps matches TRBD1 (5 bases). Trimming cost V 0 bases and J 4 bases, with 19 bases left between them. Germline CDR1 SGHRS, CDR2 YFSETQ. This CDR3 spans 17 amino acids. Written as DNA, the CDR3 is TGCGCCAGCAGCTTGGACCCGGGAAACTTTGGGGCCACTGAAGCTTTCTTT. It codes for CASSLDPGNFGATEAFF.

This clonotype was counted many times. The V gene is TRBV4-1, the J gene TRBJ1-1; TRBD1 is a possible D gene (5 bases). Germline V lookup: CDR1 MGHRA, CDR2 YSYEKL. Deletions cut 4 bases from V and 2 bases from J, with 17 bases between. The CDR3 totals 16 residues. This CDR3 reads CASSRLPQTVNTEAFF. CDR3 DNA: TGCGCCAGCAGCCGCCTCCCCCAGACAGTAAACACTGAAGCTTTCTTT.

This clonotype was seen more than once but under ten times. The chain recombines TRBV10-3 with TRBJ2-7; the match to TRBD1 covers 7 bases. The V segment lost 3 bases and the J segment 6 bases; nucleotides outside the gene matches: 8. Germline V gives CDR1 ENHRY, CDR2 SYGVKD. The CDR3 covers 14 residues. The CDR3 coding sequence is TGTGCCATCAGTGACCTCAAACAGGGGTCCGAGCAGTACGTC. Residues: CAISDLKQGSEQYV.

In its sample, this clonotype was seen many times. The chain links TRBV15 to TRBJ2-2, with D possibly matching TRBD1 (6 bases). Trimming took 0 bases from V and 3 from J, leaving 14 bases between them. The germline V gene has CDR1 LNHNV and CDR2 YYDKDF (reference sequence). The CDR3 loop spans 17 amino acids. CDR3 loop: CATSRDRTAEDTGELFF. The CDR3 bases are TGTGCCACCAGCAGAGACCGGACAGCAGAAGACACCGGGGAGCTGTTTTTT.

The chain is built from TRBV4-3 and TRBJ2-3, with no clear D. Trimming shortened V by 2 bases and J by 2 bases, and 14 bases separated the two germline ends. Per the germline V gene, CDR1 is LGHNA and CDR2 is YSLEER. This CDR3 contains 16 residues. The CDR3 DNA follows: TGCGCCAGCAGCCAATATGCACAGTTTCCCACAGATACGCAGTATTTT. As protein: CASSQYAQFPTDTQYF.

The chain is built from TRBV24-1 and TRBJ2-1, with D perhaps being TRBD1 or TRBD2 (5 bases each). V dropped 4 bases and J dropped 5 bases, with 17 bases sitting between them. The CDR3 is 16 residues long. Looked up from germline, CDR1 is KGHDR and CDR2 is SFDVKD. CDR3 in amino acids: CATSDTREGTNNEQFF. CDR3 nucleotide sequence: TGTGCCACCAGTGACACCCGGGAAGGGACGAACAATGAGCAGTTCTTC.

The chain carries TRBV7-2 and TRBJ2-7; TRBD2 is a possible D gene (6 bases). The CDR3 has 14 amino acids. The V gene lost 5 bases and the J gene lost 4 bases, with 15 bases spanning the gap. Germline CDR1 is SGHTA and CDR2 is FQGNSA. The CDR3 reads CASSLTGGEYEQYF. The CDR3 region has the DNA TGTGCCAGCAGCCTCACCGGAGGGGAGTACGAGCAGTACTTC.